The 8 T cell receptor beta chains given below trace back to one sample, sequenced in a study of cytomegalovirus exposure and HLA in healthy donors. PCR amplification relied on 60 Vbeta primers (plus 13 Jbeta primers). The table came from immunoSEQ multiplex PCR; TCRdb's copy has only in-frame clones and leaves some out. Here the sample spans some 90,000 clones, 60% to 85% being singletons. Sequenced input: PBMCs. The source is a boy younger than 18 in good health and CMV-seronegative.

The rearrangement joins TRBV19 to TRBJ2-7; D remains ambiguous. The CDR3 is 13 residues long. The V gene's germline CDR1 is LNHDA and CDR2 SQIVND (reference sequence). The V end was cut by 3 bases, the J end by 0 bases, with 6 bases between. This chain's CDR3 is CASSIESSYEQYF. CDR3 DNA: TGTGCCAGTAGTATTGAGAGCTCCTACGAGCAGTACTTC. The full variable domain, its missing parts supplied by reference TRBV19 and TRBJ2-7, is DGGITQSPKYLFRKEGQNVTLSCEQNLNHDAMYWYRQDPGQGLRLIYYSQIVNDFQKGDIAEGYSVSREKKESFPLTVTSAQKNPTAFYLCASSIESSYEQYFGPGTRLTVT.

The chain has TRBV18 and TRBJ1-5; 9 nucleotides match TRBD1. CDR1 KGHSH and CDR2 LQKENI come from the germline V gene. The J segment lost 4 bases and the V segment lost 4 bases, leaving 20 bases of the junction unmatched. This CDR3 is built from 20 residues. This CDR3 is CASSLEPGQGPSRLNQPQHF. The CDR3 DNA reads TGTGCCAGCTCACTCGAACCGGGACAGGGACCATCACGACTAAATCAGCCCCAGCATTTT.

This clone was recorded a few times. CDR3 DNA: TGTGCCAGTAGTCCCGACAGGTCAACCTACAATGAGCAGTTCTTC. Residues: CASSPDRSTYNEQFF. The chain links TRBV19 to TRBJ2-1, with a weak D call TRBD1 (6 bases). Germline V gives CDR1 LNHDA, CDR2 SQIVND (reference sequence). Trimming took 5 bases from V and 2 from J, leaving 13 bases between them. This CDR3 is built from 15 residues.

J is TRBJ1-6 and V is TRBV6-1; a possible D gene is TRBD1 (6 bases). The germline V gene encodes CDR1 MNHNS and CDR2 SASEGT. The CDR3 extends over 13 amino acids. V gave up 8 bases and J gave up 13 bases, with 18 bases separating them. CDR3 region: CASLLLPGAPLHF. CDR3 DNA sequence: TGTGCCAGCTTATTATTACCAGGGGCCCCCCTCCACTTT.

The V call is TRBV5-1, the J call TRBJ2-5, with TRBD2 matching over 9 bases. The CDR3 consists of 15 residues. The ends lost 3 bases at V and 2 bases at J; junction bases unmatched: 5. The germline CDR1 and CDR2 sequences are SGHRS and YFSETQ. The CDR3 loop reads CASSSGTSPQETQYF. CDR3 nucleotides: TGCGCCAGCAGCTCTGGGACTAGCCCTCAAGAGACCCAGTACTTC.

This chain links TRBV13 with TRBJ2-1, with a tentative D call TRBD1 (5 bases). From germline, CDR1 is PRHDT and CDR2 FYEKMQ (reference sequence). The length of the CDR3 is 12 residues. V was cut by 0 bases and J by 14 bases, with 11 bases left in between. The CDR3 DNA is TGTGCCAGCAGCTTAGGTGCCAGGGAAGAGTTCTTC. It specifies CASSLGAREEFF.

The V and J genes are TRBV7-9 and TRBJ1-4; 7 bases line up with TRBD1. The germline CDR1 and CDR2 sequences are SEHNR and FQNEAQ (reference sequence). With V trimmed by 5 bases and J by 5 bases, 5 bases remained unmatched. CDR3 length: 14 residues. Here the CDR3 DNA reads TGTGCCAGCAGCCGGGCCAGGGGGAATGAAAAACTGTTTTTT. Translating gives CASSRARGNEKLFF.

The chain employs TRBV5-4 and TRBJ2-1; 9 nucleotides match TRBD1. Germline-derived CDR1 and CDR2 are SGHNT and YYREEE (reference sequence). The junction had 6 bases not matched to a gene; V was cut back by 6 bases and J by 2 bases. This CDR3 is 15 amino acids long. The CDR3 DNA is TGTGCCAGCACCAGACAGGGGGGCGCCTACAATGAGCAGTTCTTC. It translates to CASTRQGGAYNEQFF.